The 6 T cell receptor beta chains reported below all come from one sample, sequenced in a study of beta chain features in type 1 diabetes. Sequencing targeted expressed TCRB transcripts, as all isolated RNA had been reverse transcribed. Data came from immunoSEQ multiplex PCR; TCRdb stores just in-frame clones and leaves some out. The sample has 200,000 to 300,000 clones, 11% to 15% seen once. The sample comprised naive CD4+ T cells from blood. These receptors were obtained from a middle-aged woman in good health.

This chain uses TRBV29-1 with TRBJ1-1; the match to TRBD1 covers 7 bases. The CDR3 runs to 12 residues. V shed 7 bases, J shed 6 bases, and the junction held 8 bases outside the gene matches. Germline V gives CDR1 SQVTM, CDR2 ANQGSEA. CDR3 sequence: CSALRGFAEAFF. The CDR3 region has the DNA TGCAGCGCCCTCAGGGGGTTCGCTGAAGCTTTCTTT.

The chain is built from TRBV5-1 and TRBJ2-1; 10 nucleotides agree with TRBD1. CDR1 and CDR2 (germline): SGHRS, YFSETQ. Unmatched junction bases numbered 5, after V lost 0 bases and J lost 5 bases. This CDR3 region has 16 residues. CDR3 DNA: TGCGCCAGCAGCTTGGCCCCGACAGGGGGCCACAATGAGCAGTTCTTC. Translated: CASSLAPTGGHNEQFF.

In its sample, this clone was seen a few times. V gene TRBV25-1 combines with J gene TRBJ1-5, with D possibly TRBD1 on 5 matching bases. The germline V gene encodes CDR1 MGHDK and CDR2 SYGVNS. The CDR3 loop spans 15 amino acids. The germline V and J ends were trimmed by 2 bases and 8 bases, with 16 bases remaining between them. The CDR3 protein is CASSEGASLGEPQHF. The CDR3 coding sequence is TGTGCCAGCAGTGAAGGGGCGAGTCTTGGGGAGCCCCAGCATTTT.

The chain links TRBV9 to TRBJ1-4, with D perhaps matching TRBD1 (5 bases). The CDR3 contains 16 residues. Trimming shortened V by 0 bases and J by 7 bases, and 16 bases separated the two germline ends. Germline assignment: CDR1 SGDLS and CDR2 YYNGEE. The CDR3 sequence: CASSVGMGGLAEKLFF. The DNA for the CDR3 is TGTGCCAGCAGCGTAGGCATGGGGGGGTTGGCTGAAAAACTGTTTTTT.

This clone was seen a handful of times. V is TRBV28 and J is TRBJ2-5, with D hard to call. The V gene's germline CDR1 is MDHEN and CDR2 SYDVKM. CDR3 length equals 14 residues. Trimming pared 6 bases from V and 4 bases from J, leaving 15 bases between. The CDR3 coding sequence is TGTGCCAGCAGACCTAACGTGGCGGTAGAGACCCAGTACTTC. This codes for CASRPNVAVETQYF.

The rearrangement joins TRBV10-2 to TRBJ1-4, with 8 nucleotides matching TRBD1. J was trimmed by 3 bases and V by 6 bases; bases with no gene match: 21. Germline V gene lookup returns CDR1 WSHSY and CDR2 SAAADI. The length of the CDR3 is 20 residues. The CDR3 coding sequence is TGCGCCAGCAGCCCAAGGGGGTGGACAGGGATGGGAACGGCTAATGAAAAACTGTTTTTT. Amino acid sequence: CASSPRGWTGMGTANEKLFF.